This TCR beta chain was retrieved from a study of T cell responses to AZD1222 COVID-19 vaccine. With regard to this clone: Antigen: not known.

Study conclusions and caveats: Of spike-specific TCRs, nearly half reportedly target regions left unmutated in variants. None of the repertoires were sampled until the peak T cell response had passed. Just a handful of people given AZD1222 tested seropositive at baseline.

J gave up 1 base and V 3 bases, and 2 bases lay outside the gene matches. The CDR3 loop spans 15 amino acids. Germline V gene lookup returns CDR1 SGHTA and CDR2 FQGNSA. Assay used: immunoSEQ multiplex PCR; TCRdb lists only in-frame clones, some missing. The data hold about 100,000 clones, with about 92% observed a single time. The receptor comes from an adult in good health. The sequencing here drew on peripheral blood, taken on day 0 of AZD1222 vaccination. The chain employs TRBV7-2 and TRBJ2-3; TRBD2 matches 9 bases. CDR3 DNA sequence: TGTGCCAGCAGCTTGGGCGGGGGGGGCACAGATACGCAGTATTTT. This encodes CASSLGGGGTDTQYF.